This TCR beta chain was captured in a study of molecular identifiers for immune sequencing clone quantification. Germline CDR1 and CDR2: SEHNR and FQNEAQ (reference sequence). The CDR3 is made up of 15 amino acids. For bulk TCR libraries, previously described methods and listed TCR primers were used. TCRdb re-analysed the PCR reads in MiXCR, keeping a single row per CDR3 protein. The repertoire consists of some 70,000 distinct CDR3 sequences, with 15% to 20% occurring once and the leading ten covering about 1.5%. General observations from the study: Under 1% of molecules in naive cells, but over 97% of effector molecules, belonged to clones above 20 RNA copies.

A remark on this clonotype: Its cognate antigen is unknown. Since a much larger clone is just one base distant, this may be a read error.

This chain connects TRBV7-9 to TRBJ2-3, with D perhaps matching TRBD1 (5 bases). This TCR came from a human donor in good health. Some libraries in this study had Jurkat cell RNA spiked in. Sequencing used naive CD8+ T cells from blood, with Jurkat cell RNA spiked in. Subset of the sample: FACS-sorted CD8+CD4-CCR7+CD45RA+ naive T cells. The chain's CDR3 is CAGSLGAGNTDTQYF. DNA for the CDR3: TGTGCCGGCAGCTTAGGTGCAGGGAACACAGATACGCAGTATTTT.